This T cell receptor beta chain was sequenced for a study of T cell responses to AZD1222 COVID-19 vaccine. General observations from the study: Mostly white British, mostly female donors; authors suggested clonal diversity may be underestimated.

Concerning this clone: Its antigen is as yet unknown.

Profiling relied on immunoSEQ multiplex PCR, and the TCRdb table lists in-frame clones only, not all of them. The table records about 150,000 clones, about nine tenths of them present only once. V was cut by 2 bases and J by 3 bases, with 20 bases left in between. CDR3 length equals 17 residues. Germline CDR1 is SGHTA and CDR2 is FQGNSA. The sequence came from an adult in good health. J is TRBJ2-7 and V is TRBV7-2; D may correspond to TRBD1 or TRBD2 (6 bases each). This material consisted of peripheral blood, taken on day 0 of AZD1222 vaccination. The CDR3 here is CASSLKGGGSGVYEQYF. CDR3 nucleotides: TGTGCCAGCAGCTTAAAAGGAGGGGGGAGTGGGGTCTACGAGCAGTACTTC.